This T cell receptor (beta chain) was captured by sequencing in a study of T-cell reconstitution after alpha-beta-depleted transplantation in children (dated by TCRdb to about 2016). Study-level background: T-cell immune reconstitution after TCRalphabeta/CD19-depleted allogeneic hematopoietic cell transplantation in children was quantitatively tracked in the study by means of TCR repertoire profiling.

The library was built by means of PCR. Sequencing relied on an Illumina HiSeq 2500. To normalize quantification of the TCRbeta repertoire, the TCR libraries were built with molecular barcoding that relied on unique molecular identifiers. Using fastp trimming at Q25 and MiXCR clonotype assembly, TCRdb reanalyzed the public sequencing data and kept in-frame beta chains. For every CDR3 protein sequence, its rows merge into one entry that carries the most common genes and DNA. The sample includes 180,000 or so distinct CDR3 sequences, with approximately 6.8% observed a single time. The top ten clones comprise roughly 4.8% of the sample. Including cysteine and phenylalanine, the CDR3 has 16 amino acids. Just the 48-base CDR3 DNA is kept, in frame starting at base 1. Trimming leaves V shorter by 0 bases and J shorter by 0 bases, with the junction holding 4 bases beyond the gene matches. Taken from the germline V gene, the CDR1 and CDR2 loops are SGHRS and YFSETQ.

The treatment or condition tag for this specimen amounts to: allogeneic hematopoietic cell transplantation with graft depleted of TCRalphabeta T cells and CD19 B cells. The transplant recipients were children given TCRalphabeta/CD19-depleted allogeneic hematopoietic cell grafts. What the authors observed across the whole study: The frequencies of hyperexpanded clones fell over the following months, and after one year, T-cell counts and TCRbeta diversity were mostly attributed to newly produced T cells. Apparently early alphabetaT-cell count recovery about two months after transplant reportedly relied on only several hundred rapidly expanded clones derived from non-depleted graft cells. In some patients, high TCRbeta diversity at day 60 was attributed to recipient T cells and intrathymic progenitors that had survived conditioning.

Details on this clonotype: This clone's antigen is unknown. One base away there is no much larger clone; base qualities are not given.

The chain is encoded by TRBV5-1 joined to TRBJ1-1; TRBD1 matches 8 bases in the middle. The sample here was PBMCs, taken before TCRalphabeta/CD19-depleted stem cell transplant. The receptor's source is a girl under two years old with combined immunodeficiency, due to receive a stem cell transplant. This receptor has the CDR3 CASSLGQGLMNTEAFF. The base sequence is TGCGCCAGCAGCTTGGGACAGGGGCTTATGAACACTGAAGCTTTCTTT.